The entry that follows covers one TCR beta chain sequence. This entry is derived from a study of CD8+ T cells in alopecia areata. After isolation, RNA underwent reverse transcription to generate cDNA as the sequencing template. Libraries were prepared by immunoSEQ multiplex PCR; TCRdb keeps only in-frame clonotypes and omits some of them. The table records over 100,000 clones, about 46% of them present only once. Germline V gene sequence: CDR1 SGHDT, CDR2 YYEEEE. V was pared by 5 bases and J by 3 bases, with 14 bases between. The CDR3 spans 14 residues. The sequence derives from a human donor with alopecia areata. This chain links TRBV5-6 with TRBJ1-1; D is unresolved. The sample was CD8+ T cells sorted from blood, taken at week 0. CDR3 residues: CASRLWGGYTEAFF. As DNA, the CDR3 is TGTGCCAGCAGGTTGTGGGGAGGGTACACTGAAGCTTTCTTT.